These 21 T cell receptor beta chains originate from one sample sequenced in a study of blood T cell repertoires in COVID-19. Sequenced by immunoSEQ multiplex PCR; TCRdb stores in-frame clones only, minus some. The sample has 280,000 or so clones; approximately 85% are singletons. Sample: PBMCs or T cells enriched from blood (not recorded which). The receptors come from a young man who had recovered from COVID-19.

The chain employs TRBV7-9 and TRBJ2-1, with TRBD2 as a possible D gene (6 bases). Germline V gene sequence: CDR1 SEHNR, CDR2 FQNEAQ (reference sequence). Trimming cost V 8 bases and J 4 bases, with 15 bases left between them. The CDR3 length is 14 residues. The chain's CDR3 is CASDLSRGYNEQFF. DNA of the CDR3: TGTGCCAGCGACCTGAGTCGGGGGTACAATGAGCAGTTCTTC.

The chain has TRBV20-1 and TRBJ2-1; 8 bases are a match to TRBD2. The CDR3 loop spans 13 amino acids. Germline values: CDR1 DFQATT, CDR2 SNEGSKA (reference sequence). V trimming: 3 bases; J trimming: 10 bases; junction bases outside the gene matches: 8. CDR3 DNA sequence: TGCAGTGCTAGTCTGGTAGCGGGGCACGAGCAGTTCTTC. It is translated as CSASLVAGHEQFF.

The V gene is TRBV7-9, the J gene TRBJ1-1, with D possibly being TRBD1 (5 bases). Germline V CDR1 and CDR2: SEHNR, FQNEAQ (reference sequence). This CDR3 spans 14 amino acids. V lost 1 base, J lost 3 bases, and 9 bases lay in between. The CDR3 loop reads CASSLEARDTEAFF. CDR3 coding DNA: TGTGCCAGCAGCTTAGAGGCCAGGGACACTGAAGCTTTCTTT.

V gene TRBV3-1 (or the pseudogene TRBV3-2) combines with J gene TRBJ1-6; possible D gene TRBD1, 6 bases. The CDR3 is 14 amino acids. V dropped 3 bases and J dropped 9 bases, with 12 bases sitting between them. Germline V gene lookup returns CDR1 LGHDT and CDR2 YNNKEL (reference sequence). The CDR3 is CASSQGAARSPLHF. The CDR3 region has the DNA TGTGCCAGCAGCCAGGGGGCAGCACGTTCACCCCTCCACTTT.

The chain uses TRBV9 and TRBJ2-7; 8 bases match TRBD1. The CDR3 is 13 residues long. V shed 1 base, J shed 5 bases, and the junction held 2 bases outside the gene matches. The V gene's germline CDR1 is SGDLS and CDR2 YYNGEE. CDR3 sequence: CASSVQGANEQYF. As DNA, the CDR3 is TGTGCCAGCAGCGTACAGGGGGCGAACGAGCAGTACTTC.

The chain couples TRBV27 to TRBJ1-2, with D maybe TRBD1 (6 bases). V dropped 0 bases and J dropped 8 bases, with 16 bases sitting between them. Germline V gives CDR1 MNHEY, CDR2 SMNVEV (reference sequence). The CDR3 sequence is 15 residues long. This CDR3 reads CASSLSLFGTQGYTF. The CDR3 bases are TGTGCCAGCAGTTTATCGCTGTTTGGGACACAAGGCTACACCTTC.

The chain links TRBV6-2 or TRBV6-3 to TRBJ1-2; D is ambiguous. Germline V CDR1 and CDR2: MNHEY, SVGEGT. CDR3 length equals 12 residues. The ends were cut back, 2 bases at V and 5 bases at J, with 6 bases in the middle. This CDR3 is CASSYGGYGYTF. The CDR3 DNA reads as TGTGCCAGCAGTTACGGAGGGTATGGCTACACCTTC.

The genes are TRBV9 and TRBJ2-2, with 7 bases that match TRBD1. This CDR3 is built from 14 residues. V shed 3 bases, J shed 5 bases, and the junction held 4 bases outside the gene matches. Germline V gives CDR1 SGDLS, CDR2 YYNGEE. The CDR3 here is CASSAATGTGELFF. DNA of the CDR3: TGTGCCAGCAGCGCCGCGACAGGGACCGGGGAGCTGTTTTTT.

V usage is TRBV10-3 and J usage is TRBJ1-2; D not resolved. CDR3 size: 13 residues. CDR1 ENHRY and CDR2 SYGVKD come from the germline V gene. Trimming shortened V by 3 bases and J by 0 bases, and 5 bases separated the two germline ends. CDR3 amino acids: CAISDSANYGYTF. The CDR3 nucleotides are TGTGCCATCAGTGATAGTGCTAACTATGGCTACACCTTC.

The chain carries TRBV14 and TRBJ2-1, with 8 bases identical to TRBD1. Germline V CDR1 and CDR2: SGHDN, FVKESK. The ends lost 5 bases at V and 0 bases at J; junction bases unmatched: 6. The CDR3 has 16 residues. CDR3 in DNA: TGTGCCAGCAGCACGACAGGGGCCGGCTCCTACAATGAGCAGTTCTTC. Protein sequence: CASSTTGAGSYNEQFF.

The CDR3 here is CAISPTGPLLYEQYF. DNA of the CDR3: TGTGCCATCAGCCCCACAGGGCCCCTCCTCTACGAGCAGTACTTC. The chain recombines TRBV10-3 with TRBJ2-7, with a weak D call TRBD1 (6 bases). The length of the CDR3 is 15 residues. Per germline, CDR1 ENHRY and CDR2 SYGVKD. The V end lost 6 bases, the J end lost 3 bases, and 18 bases lay between the germline ends.

CDR3 DNA sequence: TGTGCCAGCAGCCCCTCGAACACTGAAGCTTTCTTT. Encoded protein: CASSPSNTEAFF. This chain connects TRBV5-4 to TRBJ1-1; no clear D. Germline CDR1 is SGHNT and CDR2 is YYREEE (reference sequence). V lost 4 bases and J lost 1, with 5 bases in between. This CDR3 contains 12 residues.

This clone was seen more than once but under ten times. The chain uses TRBV7-2 and TRBJ1-4; possibly TRBD1 for D (6 bases). The CDR3 is made up of 15 amino acids. The germline V and J ends were trimmed by 1 base and 5 bases, with 11 bases remaining between them. Germline V gene sequence: CDR1 SGHTA, CDR2 FQGNSA. Here the CDR3 DNA reads TGTGCCAGCAGCTTAGGGCGGGGGGCGAATGAAAAACTGTTTTTT. This sequence encodes CASSLGRGANEKLFF.

In this sample, this clone turned up a few times. The chain joins TRBV19 to TRBJ1-5; D remains unclear. The CDR3 is made up of 15 amino acids. V was pared by 6 bases and J by 4 bases, with 16 bases between. Germline CDR1 reads LNHDA; CDR2 reads SQIVND (reference sequence). CDR3 loop: CASSYSFIGNQPQHF. The CDR3 coding sequence is TGTGCCAGTAGCTACAGCTTTATTGGGAATCAGCCCCAGCATTTT. The variable domain in full, completed from reference TRBV19 and TRBJ1-5, reads DGGITQSPKYLFRKEGQNVTLSCEQNLNHDAMYWYRQDPGQGLRLIYYSQIVNDFQKGDIAEGYSVSREKKESFPLTVTSAQKNPTAFYLCASSYSFIGNQPQHFGDGTRLSIL.

V usage is TRBV5-1 and J usage is TRBJ1-1, with unresolved D. The CDR3 has 14 amino acids. CDR1 SGHRS and CDR2 YFSETQ come from the germline V gene. V was pared by 7 bases and J by 1 base, with 14 bases between. This CDR3 is CASQVNTENTEAFF. CDR3 DNA sequence: TGCGCCAGCCAGGTTAACACAGAGAACACTGAAGCTTTCTTT.

The gene calls are TRBV7-2 and TRBJ2-7; TRBD1 is a possible D gene (5 bases). From germline, CDR1 is SGHTA and CDR2 FQGNSA. The CDR3 consists of 15 residues. Trimming removed 5 bases at V and 2 bases at J, with 16 bases between. The CDR3 region has the DNA TGTGCCAGCAGCGTCCGTCCAGGGTTTCCCTACGAGCAGTACTTC. Its translation: CASSVRPGFPYEQYF.

The chain carries TRBV18 and TRBJ1-2; D not certain. Trimming left V 0 bases short and J 7 bases short, with 12 bases between. CDR1 is KGHSH, CDR2 LQKENI, per germline. The CDR3 contains 14 residues. The CDR3 DNA reads as TGTGCCAGCTCACCACCTGTCGACCCGGGTGGCTACACCTTC. It encodes CASSPPVDPGGYTF.

The V and J genes are TRBV7-8 and TRBJ1-4; weak D call: TRBD1 (6 bases). V lost 6 bases and J lost 8, with 13 bases in between. Germline V lookup: CDR1 SGHVS, CDR2 FQNEAQ. CDR3 length: 13 residues. The CDR3 loop is CASSYRVAEKLFF. Here the CDR3 DNA reads TGTGCCAGCAGTTACAGGGTGGCCGAAAAACTGTTTTTT.

This clone appeared once. The chain employs TRBV2 and TRBJ1-6, with a possible D match to TRBD1 (6 bases). Germline CDR1 SNHLY, CDR2 FYNNEI. The CDR3 is made up of 15 amino acids. Trimming took 5 bases from V and 4 from J, leaving 12 bases between them. The CDR3 here is CASSLSGQYNSPLHF. The CDR3 region has the DNA TGTGCCAGCAGTTTATCAGGACAGTATAATTCACCCCTCCACTTT.

This clone occurred a few times. The gene calls are TRBV2 and TRBJ2-7; TRBD1 agrees at 12 bases. From germline, CDR1 is SNHLY and CDR2 FYNNEI. This CDR3 is 15 amino acids long. The V gene end was trimmed by 7 bases and the J gene end by 7 bases; junction bases not matched to a gene: 11. The CDR3 DNA is TGTGCCAGCAACACACCGGGACAGGGGGCGGGTGAGCAGTACTTC. This translates into CASNTPGQGAGEQYF.

V is TRBV2 and J is TRBJ1-2; 9 positions match TRBD1. Germline assignment: CDR1 SNHLY and CDR2 FYNNEI. The CDR3 has 12 amino acids. The ends lost 10 bases at V and 2 bases at J; junction bases unmatched: 2. CDR3 sequence: CAIQGANYGYTF. CDR3 nucleotides: TGTGCCATACAGGGGGCGAACTATGGCTACACCTTC.